Listed here are 7 T cell receptor beta chains from one sample, sequenced in a study of blood T cell repertoires in COVID-19. Some clones are missing from TCRdb's copy, which holds only in-frame ones; the method was immunoSEQ multiplex PCR. The sample carries tens of thousands of clones, around 82% recorded once. Sample: peripheral blood. These receptors originate from a man in his 60s with acute or convalescent COVID-19.

This sequence joins TRBV4-2 and TRBJ2-3, with 7 positions matching TRBD2. The CDR3 runs 18 residues. J was trimmed by 2 bases and V by 0 bases; bases with no gene match: 11. Germline V gene data show CDR1 as LGHNA and CDR2 as YNFKEQ. The CDR3 DNA reads as TGTGCCAGCAGCCAAGAGGTAGGGACGGGGGGTTCCACAGATACGCAGTATTTT. The encoded protein is CASSQEVGTGGSTDTQYF.

The rearrangement joins TRBV19 to TRBJ1-5, with unresolved D. The CDR3 is made up of 14 amino acids. Germline V gene lookup returns CDR1 LNHDA and CDR2 SQIVND (reference sequence). Trimming pared 0 bases from V and 2 bases from J, leaving 5 bases between. The CDR3 DNA sequence: TGTGCCAGTAGTATAGAATCGGGCAATCAGCCCCAGCATTTT. This gives the protein CASSIESGNQPQHF.

CDR3 region: CASSSSTRVEAFF. The DNA for the CDR3 is TGCGCCAGCAGCTCCTCTACCCGAGTTGAAGCTTTCTTT. The chain combines TRBV4-1 with TRBJ1-1, with D unclear. The length of the CDR3 is 13 residues. V shed 5 bases and J shed 7 bases, with 14 bases lying between them. Germline-derived CDR1 and CDR2 are MGHRA and YSYEKL.

The chain combines TRBV28 with TRBJ2-2, with D possibly matching TRBD2 (5 bases). The length of the CDR3 is 16 residues. Deletions cut 5 bases from V and 4 bases from J, with 17 bases between. Germline CDR1 and CDR2: MDHEN and SYDVKM. The CDR3 bases are TGTGCCAGCAGTCAAGGGATCGGGGTTATCACCGGGGAGCTGTTTTTT. It yields the protein CASSQGIGVITGELFF.

The rearrangement links TRBV2 to TRBJ2-3; 9 bases agree with TRBD2. V lost 10 bases, J lost 6 bases, and 8 bases stayed unmatched. CDR1 and CDR2 (germline): SNHLY, FYNNEI. CDR3 length: 13 residues. CDR3 residues: CANKAGGLDTQYF. CDR3 nucleotides: TGTGCCAACAAAGCGGGAGGACTGGATACGCAGTATTTT.

V and J are TRBV7-9 and TRBJ1-1; 7 bases are a match to TRBD1. The CDR3 totals 15 residues. Germline-derived CDR1 and CDR2 are SEHNR and FQNEAQ (reference sequence). Losses at the gene ends were 4 bases for V and 1 base for J; bases not matched to a gene: 6. CDR3 amino acids: CASSWNRGPNTEAFF. CDR3 DNA: TGTGCCAGCAGCTGGAACAGGGGACCGAACACTGAAGCTTTCTTT.

The chain is built from TRBV7-9 and TRBJ2-7; 7 bases are shared with TRBD1. Germline V gene lookup returns CDR1 SEHNR and CDR2 FQNEAQ (reference sequence). CDR3 length equals 13 residues. Trimming took 6 bases from V and 1 from J; bases not matched to a gene: 3. CDR3 nucleotide sequence: TGTGCCAGCAGAAGACAGGGTTCCTACGAGCAGTACTTC. It yields the protein CASRRQGSYEQYF.